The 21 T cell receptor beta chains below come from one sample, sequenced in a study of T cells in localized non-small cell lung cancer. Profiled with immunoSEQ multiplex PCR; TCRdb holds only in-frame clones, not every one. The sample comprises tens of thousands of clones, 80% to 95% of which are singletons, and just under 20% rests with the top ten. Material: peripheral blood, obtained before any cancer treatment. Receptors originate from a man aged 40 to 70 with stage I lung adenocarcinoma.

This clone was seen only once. Here the CDR3 reads CASRRTTGGTDTQYF. The CDR3 DNA is TGTGCCAGCAGACGGACCACCGGGGGCACAGATACGCAGTATTTT. The rearrangement uses TRBV6-1 and TRBJ2-3; tentative D call: TRBD2 (5 bases). Germline CDR1 MNHNS, CDR2 SASEGT. Trimming left V 6 bases short and J 1 base short, with 14 bases between. This CDR3 has 15 residues.

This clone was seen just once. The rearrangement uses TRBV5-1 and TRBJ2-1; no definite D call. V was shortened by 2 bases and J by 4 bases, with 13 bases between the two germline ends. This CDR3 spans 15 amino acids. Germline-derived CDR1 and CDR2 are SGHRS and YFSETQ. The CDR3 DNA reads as TGCGCCAGCAGCTTCCGCAATACTTGGTACAATGAGCAGTTCTTC. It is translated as CASSFRNTWYNEQFF.

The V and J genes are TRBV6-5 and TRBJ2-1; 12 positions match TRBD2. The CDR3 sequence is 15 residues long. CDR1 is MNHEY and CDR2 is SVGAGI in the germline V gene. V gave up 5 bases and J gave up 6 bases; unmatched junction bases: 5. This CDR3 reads CASSTSLAGGNEQFF. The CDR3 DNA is TGTGCCAGCAGTACCTCACTAGCGGGGGGCAATGAGCAGTTCTTC.

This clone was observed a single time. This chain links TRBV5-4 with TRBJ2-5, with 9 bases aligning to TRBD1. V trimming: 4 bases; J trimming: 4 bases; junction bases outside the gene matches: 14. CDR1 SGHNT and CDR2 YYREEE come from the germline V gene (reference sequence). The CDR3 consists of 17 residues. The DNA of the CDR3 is TGTGCCAGCAGCACTGGGTTAAACAGGGGGCGCGGAGAGACCCAGTACTTC. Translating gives CASSTGLNRGRGETQYF.

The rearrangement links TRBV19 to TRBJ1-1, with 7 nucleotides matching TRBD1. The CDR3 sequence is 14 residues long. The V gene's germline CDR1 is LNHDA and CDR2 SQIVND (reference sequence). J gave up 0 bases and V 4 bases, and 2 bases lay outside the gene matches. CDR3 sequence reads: CASSKGQLNTEAFF. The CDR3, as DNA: TGTGCCAGTAGTAAGGGACAGCTGAACACTGAAGCTTTCTTT.

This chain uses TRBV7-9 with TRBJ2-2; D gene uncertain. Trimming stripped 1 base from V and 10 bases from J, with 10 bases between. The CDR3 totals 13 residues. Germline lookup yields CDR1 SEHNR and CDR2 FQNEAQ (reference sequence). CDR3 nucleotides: TGTGCCAGCAGCTTAGGAGACGCGCCGGAGCTGTTTTTT. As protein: CASSLGDAPELFF.

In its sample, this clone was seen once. Here the CDR3 DNA reads TGTGCCAGCAGTGGGACTAGCGGGAGGGAGAGAGATACGCAGTATTTT. This sequence encodes CASSGTSGRERDTQYF. This chain uses TRBV6-1 with TRBJ2-3; 15 bases are a match to TRBD2. J lost 5 bases, V lost 4 bases, and 4 bases had no gene match. The CDR3 consists of 16 residues. Per the germline V gene, CDR1 is MNHNS and CDR2 is SASEGT.

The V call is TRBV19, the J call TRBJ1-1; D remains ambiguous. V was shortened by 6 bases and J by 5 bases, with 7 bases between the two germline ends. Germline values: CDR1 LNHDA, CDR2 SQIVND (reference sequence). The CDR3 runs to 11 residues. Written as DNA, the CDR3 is TGTGCCAGTAGGAGGGAGACTGAAGCTTTCTTT. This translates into CASRRETEAFF.

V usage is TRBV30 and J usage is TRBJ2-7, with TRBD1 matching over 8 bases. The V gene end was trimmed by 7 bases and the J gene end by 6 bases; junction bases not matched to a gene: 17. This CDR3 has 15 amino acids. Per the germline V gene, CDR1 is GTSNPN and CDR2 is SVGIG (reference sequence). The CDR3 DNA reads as TGTGCCTCATCACCCCCAGGGGGCTCCAAGGGCGAGCAGTACTTC. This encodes CASSPPGGSKGEQYF.

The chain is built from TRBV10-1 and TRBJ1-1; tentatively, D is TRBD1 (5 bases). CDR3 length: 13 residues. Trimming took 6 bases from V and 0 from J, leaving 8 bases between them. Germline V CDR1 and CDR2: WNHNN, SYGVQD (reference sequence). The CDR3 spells CASRLTVNTEAFF. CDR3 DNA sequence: TGCGCCAGCAGGCTGACAGTGAACACTGAAGCTTTCTTT.

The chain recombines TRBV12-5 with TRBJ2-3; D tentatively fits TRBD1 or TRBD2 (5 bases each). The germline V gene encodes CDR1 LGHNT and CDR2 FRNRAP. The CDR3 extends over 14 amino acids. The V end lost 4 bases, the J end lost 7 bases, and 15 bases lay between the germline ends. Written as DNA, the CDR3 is TGTGCTAGTGGTTCAGGACACCAGCGGAATACGCAGTATTTT. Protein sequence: CASGSGHQRNTQYF.

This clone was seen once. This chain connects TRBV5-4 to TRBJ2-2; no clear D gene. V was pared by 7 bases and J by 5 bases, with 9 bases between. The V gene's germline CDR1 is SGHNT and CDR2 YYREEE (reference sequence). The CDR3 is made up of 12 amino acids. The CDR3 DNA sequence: TGTGCCAGCGGGGTGGAAACCGGGGAGCTGTTTTTT. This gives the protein CASGVETGELFF.

CDR3 loop: CSVEDRDYGYTF. The CDR3 nucleotides are TGCAGCGTGGAGGACAGAGACTATGGCTACACCTTC. The chain has TRBV29-1 and TRBJ1-2; D possibly corresponds to TRBD1 (6 bases). The CDR3 spans 12 residues. V was pared by 6 bases and J by 3 bases, with 11 bases between. Germline CDR1 SQVTM, CDR2 ANQGSEA.

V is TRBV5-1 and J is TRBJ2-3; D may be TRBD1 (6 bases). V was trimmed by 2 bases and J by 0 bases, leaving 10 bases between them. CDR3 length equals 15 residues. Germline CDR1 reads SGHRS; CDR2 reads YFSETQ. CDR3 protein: CASSLGGRSTDTQYF. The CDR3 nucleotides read TGCGCCAGCAGCTTAGGGGGTAGAAGCACAGATACGCAGTATTTT.

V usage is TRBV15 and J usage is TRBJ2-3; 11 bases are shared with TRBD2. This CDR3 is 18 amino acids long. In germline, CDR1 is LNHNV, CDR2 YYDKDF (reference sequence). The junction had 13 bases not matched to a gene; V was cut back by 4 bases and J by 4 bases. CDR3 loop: CATSTTSGALTRSDTQYF. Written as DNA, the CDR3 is TGTGCCACCAGCACGACTAGCGGGGCTCTAACTCGTTCAGATACGCAGTATTTT.

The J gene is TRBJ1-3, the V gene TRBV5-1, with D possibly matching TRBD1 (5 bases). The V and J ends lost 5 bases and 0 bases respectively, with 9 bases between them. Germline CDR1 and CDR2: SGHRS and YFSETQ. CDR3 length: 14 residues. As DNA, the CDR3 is TGCGCCAGCAGTGCGGGGCTCTCTGGAAACACCATATATTTT. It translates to CASSAGLSGNTIYF.

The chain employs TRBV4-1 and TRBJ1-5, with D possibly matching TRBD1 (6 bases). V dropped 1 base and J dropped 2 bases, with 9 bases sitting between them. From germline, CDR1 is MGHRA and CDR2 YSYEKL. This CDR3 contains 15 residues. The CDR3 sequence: CASSQVWTGNQPQHF. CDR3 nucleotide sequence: TGCGCCAGCAGCCAAGTCTGGACAGGCAATCAGCCCCAGCATTTT.

CDR3 protein: CASTTGQGTDTQYF. The CDR3 region has the DNA TGTGCCAGCACAACGGGACAGGGCACAGATACGCAGTATTTT. The J gene is TRBJ2-3, the V gene TRBV19; the match to TRBD1 covers 8 bases. With 9 bases clipped from V and 1 base from J, the junction kept 6 bases outside the gene matches. The CDR3 sequence is 14 residues long. Germline assignment: CDR1 LNHDA and CDR2 SQIVND (reference sequence).

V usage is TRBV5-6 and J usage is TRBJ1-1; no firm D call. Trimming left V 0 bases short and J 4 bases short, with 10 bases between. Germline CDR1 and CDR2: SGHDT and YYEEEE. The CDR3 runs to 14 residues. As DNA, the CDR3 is TGTGCCAGCAGCTTGGGAGACTGGACCACTGAAGCTTTCTTT. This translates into CASSLGDWTTEAFF.

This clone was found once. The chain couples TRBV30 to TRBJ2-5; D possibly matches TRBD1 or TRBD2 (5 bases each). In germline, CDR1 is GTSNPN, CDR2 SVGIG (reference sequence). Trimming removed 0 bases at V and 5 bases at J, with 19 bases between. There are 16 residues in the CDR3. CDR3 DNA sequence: TGTGCCTGGAGTGTACAAGGATGGAGGTGGGGGGAGACCCAGTACTTC. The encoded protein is CAWSVQGWRWGETQYF. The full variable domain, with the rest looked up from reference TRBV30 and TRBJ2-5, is SQTIHQWPATLVQPVGSPLSLECTVEGTSNPNLYWYRQAAGRGLQLLFYSVGIGQISSEVPQNLSASRPQDRQFILSSKKLLLSDSGFYLCAWSVQGWRWGETQYFGPGTRLLVL.

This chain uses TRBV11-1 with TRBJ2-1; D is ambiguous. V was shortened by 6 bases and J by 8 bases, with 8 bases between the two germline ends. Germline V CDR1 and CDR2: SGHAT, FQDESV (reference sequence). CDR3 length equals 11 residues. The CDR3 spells CASRNFDEQFF. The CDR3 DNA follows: TGTGCCAGCAGGAACTTCGATGAGCAGTTCTTC.